The 8 T cell receptor beta chains below come from one sample, sequenced in a study of T cell repertoires in cytomegalovirus infection. TCRdb re-called the reads with MiXCR, one entry per CDR3 protein. The sample contains approximately 260,000 distinct CDR3 sequences, about a sixth of which appear only once. The sample comprised CD8+ T cells from PBMCs. The origin of the receptors is a human donor in good health (CMV status not recorded). Some clones in this sample may be carry-over from other donors' samples.

The rearrangement joins TRBV6-4 to TRBJ2-3, with 11 positions matching TRBD1. Trimming took 3 bases from V and 6 from J; bases not matched to a gene: 5. Germline CDR1 and CDR2: MRHNA and SNTAGT. The CDR3 runs to 15 residues. The CDR3 DNA reads as TGTGCCAGCAGTGAAGGACAGGGGGCGTCTGATACGCAGTATTTT. It codes for CASSEGQGASDTQYF.

This clonotype has just a few counts. The chain links TRBV27 to TRBJ2-5; 12 bases are shared with TRBD2. Trimming removed 4 bases from V and 1 base from J; junction bases left unmatched: 4. Germline values: CDR1 MNHEY, CDR2 SMNVEV (reference sequence). The CDR3 length is 16 residues. The DNA for the CDR3 is TGTGCCAGCAGTTCCGGACTAGCGGGAACCCAAGAGACCCAGTACTTC. Translated, it gives CASSSGLAGTQETQYF.

This clonotype has ten or more counts. CDR3 region: CASGVSSYNEQFF. The CDR3 DNA sequence: TGTGCCAGCGGGGTTAGCTCCTACAATGAGCAGTTCTTC. The chain employs TRBV6-2 or TRBV6-3 and TRBJ2-1; D remains ambiguous. V lost 8 bases, J lost 0 bases, and 8 bases lay in between. Per the germline V gene, CDR1 is MNHEY and CDR2 is SVGEGT. The CDR3 length is 13 residues.

This clonotype was detected only a few times. The J gene is TRBJ2-7, the V gene TRBV5-6, with 8 bases that match TRBD1. Per the germline V gene, CDR1 is SGHDT and CDR2 is YYEEEE. The CDR3 has 14 residues. V was pared by 4 bases and J by 4 bases, with 7 bases of the junction left unmatched. CDR3: CASSVWTGLYEQYF. DNA of the CDR3: TGTGCCAGCAGCGTTTGGACAGGGCTTTACGAGCAGTACTTC.

This clonotype was seen ten or more times. J is TRBJ2-1 and V is TRBV6-6, with D possibly matching TRBD2 (6 bases). CDR1 and CDR2 from the germline V gene are MNHNY and SVGAGI (reference sequence). This CDR3 is built from 15 residues. V lost 4 bases and J lost 0, with 10 bases in between. The CDR3 loop is CASSWEVSSYNEQFF. In DNA, the CDR3 is TGTGCCAGCAGTTGGGAGGTCAGCTCCTACAATGAGCAGTTCTTC.

The chain combines TRBV20-1 with TRBJ2-1, with TRBD2 as a possible D gene (6 bases). This CDR3 contains 12 residues. Germline CDR1 DFQATT, CDR2 SNEGSKA (reference sequence). Trimming took 5 bases from V and 8 from J, leaving 13 bases between them. CDR3 protein: CSAEGGSHEQFF. DNA for the CDR3: TGCAGTGCTGAGGGAGGCAGTCATGAGCAGTTCTTC.

This clonotype was detected many times. The gene calls are TRBV27 and TRBJ2-3; 10 positions agree with TRBD2. The CDR3 length is 15 residues. V shed 2 bases and J 5 bases; nucleotides not matched to a gene: 4. Germline CDR1 and CDR2: MNHEY and SMNVEV (reference sequence). The CDR3 loop reads CASSLRLAGEDTQYF. Here the CDR3 DNA reads TGTGCCAGCAGTTTACGTCTAGCGGGGGAAGATACGCAGTATTTT.

This clonotype has ten or more counts. The V and J genes are TRBV7-3 and TRBJ1-1; D uncertain. The germline gives CDR1 SGHTA, CDR2 FQGTGA. CDR3 size: 16 residues. Trimming stripped 5 bases from V and 1 base from J, with 17 bases between. CDR3 nucleotides: TGTGCCAGCAGCCCCTCAACCGGACTGCCGAACACTGAAGCTTTCTTT. Translated: CASSPSTGLPNTEAFF.